This is a list of T cell receptor beta chains from one sample in a study of metastatic and nonmetastatic thyroid tumors. TCRdb reanalyzed the PCR reads via MiXCR. The table lists 22,000 or so clones, roughly 11% of them singletons, with 25% to 30% in the top ten. The sequenced sample consisted of blood. The receptors shown here come from a female donor with papillary thyroid cancer or a benign thyroid nodule (not recorded which). Some clones in this sample may be carry-over from other donors' samples. Each CDR3 is given with its conserved first and last residue. A D gene is named only where the DNA matches it firmly. Clone size is given for some rows only: seen once, a few or many times, or a class if the clone is expanded.

V gene	clone size	CDR3 length	J gene	D gene	CDR3 DNA	CDR3 protein
TRBV11-1	-	18	TRBJ2-3	-	TGTGCCAGCAGCTTAGTGTATGGTGGGGCGTCCGGCACAGATACGCAGTATTTT	CASSLVYGGASGTDTQYF
TRBV30	-	10	TRBJ1-2	TRBD1	TGTGCCTGGGACAGGGGTGGCTACACCTTC	CAWDRGGYTF
TRBV2	many	15	TRBJ2-5	TRBD1	TGTGCCAGCAGACTTGATACAGGGGGCGGGGAGACCCAGTACTTC	CASRLDTGGGETQYF
TRBV30	many	11	TRBJ2-7	-	TGTGCCTGGAGTAGGGGCTACGAGCAGTACTTC	CAWSRGYEQYF
TRBV2	many	15	TRBJ2-2	TRBD2	TGTGCCAGCAGTCCTTCACTAGCGGGAGTAGGTGAGCTGTTTTTT	CASSPSLAGVGELFF
TRBV7-6	many	15	TRBJ1-5	TRBD1	TGTGCCAGCAGCTTGGGACAGGGGAGCAATCAGCCCCAGCATTTT	CASSLGQGSNQPQHF
TRBV14	many	14	TRBJ1-1	-	TGTGCCAGCAGCCATCTATCCGGTCGGACTGAAGCTTTCTTT	CASSHLSGRTEAFF
TRBV7-9	-	14	TRBJ1-2	-	TGTGCCAGCATCTTGGGAACGTATAACTATGGCTACACCTTC	CASILGTYNYGYTF
TRBV28	many	15	TRBJ2-5	TRBD1	TGTGCCAGCAGTTTGGCGACAGGGGGCGGAGAGACCCAGTACTTC	CASSLATGGGETQYF
TRBV5-1	few	16	TRBJ2-5	TRBD1	TGCGCCAGCAGCTTAACCGGGACAGGTTTCCAAGAGACCCAGTACTTC	CASSLTGTGFQETQYF
TRBV3-1	-	16	TRBJ2-1	-	TGTGCCAGCAGCCAAGACGGCCCTAGCTCCTACAATGAGCAGTTCTTC	CASSQDGPSSYNEQFF
TRBV27	medium-sized	12	TRBJ2-7	-	TGTGCCAGCAGCTCCCCGGGACTCGAGCAGTACTTC	CASSSPGLEQYF
TRBV12-3/TRBV12-4	many	13	TRBJ1-4	-	TGTGCCAGCAGTTTGTCCCGAAATGAAAAACTGTTTTTT	CASSLSRNEKLFF
TRBV25-1	-	13	TRBJ2-2	-	TGTGCCAGCAGTGAATTGGGCACCGGGGAGCTTTTTTTT	CASSELGTGELFF
TRBV4-1	many	13	TRBJ2-1	-	TGCGCCAGCAGCCCCGGGACTCAAAATGAGCAGTTCTTC	CASSPGTQNEQFF